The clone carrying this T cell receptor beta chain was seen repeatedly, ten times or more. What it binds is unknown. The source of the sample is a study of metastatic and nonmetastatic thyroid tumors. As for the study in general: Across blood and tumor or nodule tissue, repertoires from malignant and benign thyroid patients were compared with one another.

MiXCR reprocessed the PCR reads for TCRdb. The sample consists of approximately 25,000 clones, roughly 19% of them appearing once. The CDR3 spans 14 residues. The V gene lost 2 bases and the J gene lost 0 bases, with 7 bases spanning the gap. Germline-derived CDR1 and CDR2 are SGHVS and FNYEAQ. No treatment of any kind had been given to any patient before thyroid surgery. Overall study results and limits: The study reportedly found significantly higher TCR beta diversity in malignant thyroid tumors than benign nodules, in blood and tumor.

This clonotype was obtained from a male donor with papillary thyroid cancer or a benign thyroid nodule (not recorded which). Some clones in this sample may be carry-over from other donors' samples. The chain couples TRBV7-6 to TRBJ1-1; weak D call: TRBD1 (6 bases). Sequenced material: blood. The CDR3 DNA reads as TGTGCCAGCAGCTTACAGGGGATGAACACTGAAGCTTTCTTT. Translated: CASSLQGMNTEAFF.